The clone carrying this T cell receptor beta chain was found a few times. What it binds is not known. The data stem from a study of identical twins. General study points: While abundant cord blood beta clonotypes carried fewer insertions, memory repertoires showed no such pattern. Twin-shared out-of-frame alpha sequences showed excess low generation probability.

The authors used template switching to add a universal primer site and gave cDNA unique molecular identifiers. TCRdb re-analysed the 5' RACE reads in MiXCR, keeping a single row per CDR3 protein. The repertoire holds 450,000 or so distinct CDR3 sequences, with about 14% as singletons. Germline V gene data show CDR1 as MNHNY and CDR2 as SVGAGI (reference sequence). Trimming cost V 4 bases and J 12 bases, with 13 bases left between them. The CDR3 totals 11 residues. These data were likewise used in another study, on yellow fever vaccine responses in identical twins.

The sequence was collected from a woman in her late teens or twenties in good health. J is TRBJ2-7 and V is TRBV6-6, with D possibly matching TRBD1 (6 bases). The sample was CD4+ T cells sorted from blood. The CDR3 here is CASSLGQSWYF. CDR3 sequence (DNA): TGTGCCAGCAGTTTAGGACAGTCGTGGTACTTC.